This T cell receptor beta chain emerged from a study of cytomegalovirus exposure and HLA in healthy donors. Study observations and caveats: High sensitivity and specificity were reportedly achieved when the classifier diagnosed cytomegalovirus status. Being productive about 87% or about 30% of the time was typical of most TCR beta V segments in an earlier analysis. The listing of 150 to 200 TCR beta chains classed them as cytomegalovirus-associated.

This CDR3 region has 15 residues. V lost 7 bases and J lost 7; bases outside the gene matches: 11. Germline CDR1 is MNHEY and CDR2 is SMNVEV (reference sequence). PCR amplification relied on 60 Vbeta primers (plus 13 Jbeta primers). The protocol was immunoSEQ multiplex PCR, while the TCRdb copy is restricted to in-frame clones and leaves out a portion. The sample shows around 140,000 clones, roughly three quarters of them seen only once. Though probably carrying unrecorded immune exposures, donors were nominally healthy at sampling. Notes on this clone: What it binds is unknown.

The chain uses TRBV27 and TRBJ2-1; 9 nucleotides match TRBD2. Material: PBMCs. The source of this sequence is a woman aged 60-70 years in good health and CMV-seronegative. CDR3: CASTWRGGSRNEQFF. The CDR3 bases are TGTGCCAGCACCTGGCGGGGGGGTTCTAGGAATGAGCAGTTCTTC.